This entry concerns a single T cell receptor (beta chain). The record originates from a study of blood T cell repertoires in COVID-19. As for the study in general: Sites across the United States, Italy and Spain contributed samples from acute and convalescent COVID-19. PBMCs, B-cell-depleted T cells, or T cells provided the cDNA or gDNA that made up the material.

The V end lost 6 bases, the J end lost 6 bases, and 14 bases lay between the germline ends. The CDR3 contains 14 residues. Germline V lookup: CDR1 MNHEY, CDR2 SVGAGI. Original methodology: Nucleated cell number was recorded as an estimate derived from reference gene primer amplification. Generated by immunoSEQ multiplex PCR, the TCRdb table keeps only in-frame clones and is missing some. For V, J and clone size, that table is used; D and trimming come from the DNA. The sample carries just under 65,000 clones, 80% to 90% recorded once. Input material: peripheral blood. This clonotype was sampled from a human donor in a cohort sampled during active COVID-19. This rearrangement joins TRBV6-5 to TRBJ2-2, with D perhaps matching TRBD2 (6 bases). The CDR3 DNA is TGTGCCAGCAGACCGCTAGCGACAGCCGGGGAGCTGTTTTTT. Translation: CASRPLATAGELFF.